Below, 21 T cell receptor beta chains from the same sample are listed, as sequenced in a study of neurological immune-mediated disorders. Via MiXCR, TCRdb re-called the 5' RACE reads, giving one row per CDR3 protein. In the table there are under 90,000 distinct CDR3 sequences, more than 8.5% of which are singletons. Noted time point: longitudinal time-point 1 (baseline). Material for sequencing was PBMCs. The receptor set was obtained from a man aged 25-45 years in good health.

Many counts were recorded for this clonotype. The rearrangement joins TRBV7-7 to TRBJ2-3; 7 positions agree with TRBD2. Germline lookup yields CDR1 SSHAT and CDR2 FNYEAQ (reference sequence). The trim removed 5 bases at V and 5 bases at J, leaving 10 bases unmatched. CDR3 size: 15 residues. This chain's CDR3 is CASSTGLSGGDTQYF. The CDR3 DNA is TGTGCCAGCAGCACGGGGCTATCGGGGGGAGATACGCAGTATTTT. Combining the CDR3 with reference TRBV7-7 and TRBJ2-3 gives the whole variable domain GAGVSQSPRYKVTKRGQDVTLRCDPISSHATLYWYQQALGQGPEFLTYFNYEAQPDKSGLPSDRFSAERPEGSISTLTIQRTEQRDSAMYRCASSTGLSGGDTQYFGPGTRLTVL.

Of note for this clonotype: A much larger clone differs from this one at a single base, so this may be a read error. This chain links TRBV6-6 with TRBJ1-4, with 9 positions matching TRBD1. CDR1 and CDR2 (germline): MNHNY, SVGAGI (reference sequence). This CDR3 contains 13 residues. The CDR3 DNA reads as TGTGCCAGCAGCCAGACAGGGGGGGAAAAACCGTTTTTT. It yields the protein CASSQTGGEKPFF.

At least ten counts were recorded for this clonotype. The rearrangement joins TRBV10-2 to TRBJ2-2; 8 nucleotides line up with TRBD1. The V gene end was trimmed by 4 bases and the J gene end by 3 bases; junction bases not matched to a gene: 7. CDR3 length: 16 residues. Germline loops: CDR1 WSHSY, CDR2 SAAADI. CDR3 coding DNA: TGCGCCAGCAGTGGCCTTCAGGGGGCGGACACCGGGGAGCTGTTTTTT. Translating it yields CASSGLQGADTGELFF.

There are many counts of this clonotype. The genes are TRBV7-9 and TRBJ1-3; 7 bases map to TRBD1. Germline lookup yields CDR1 SEHNR and CDR2 FQNEAQ (reference sequence). J was trimmed by 0 bases and V by 5 bases; bases with no gene match: 10. The CDR3 consists of 17 residues. The CDR3 region is CASSPQTGRSSGNTIYF. Written as DNA, the CDR3 is TGTGCCAGCAGCCCCCAGACAGGGAGGAGCTCTGGAAACACCATATATTTT. Drawing the rest from reference TRBV7-9 and TRBJ1-3, the complete variable domain is DTGVSQNPRHKITKRGQNVTFRCDPISEHNRLYWYRQTLGQGPEFLTYFQNEAQLEKSRLLSDRFSAERPKGSFSTLEIQRTEQGDSAMYLCASSPQTGRSSGNTIYFGEGSWLTVV.

This clonotype was seen ten or more times. The V call is TRBV5-1, the J call TRBJ2-6; D uncertain. V was cut by 4 bases and J by 0 bases, with 11 bases left in between. Looked up from germline, CDR1 is SGHRS and CDR2 is YFSETQ. This CDR3 contains 16 residues. CDR3 DNA sequence: TGCGCCAGCAGCCCCCAACCGGGCTCTGGGGCCAACGTCCTGACTTTC. Its protein product is CASSPQPGSGANVLTF.

This chain joins TRBV20-1 and TRBJ1-6, with 7 bases identical to TRBD1. This CDR3 contains 14 residues. J gave up 5 bases and V 3 bases, and 4 bases lay outside the gene matches. The germline CDR1 and CDR2 sequences are DFQATT and SNEGSKA (reference sequence). The CDR3 spells CSASFGTDNSPLHF. CDR3 bases: TGCAGTGCTAGTTTTGGGACAGATAATTCACCCCTCCACTTT.

This clonotype occurred many times. This chain uses TRBV6-4 with TRBJ2-1, with unresolved D. Germline assignment: CDR1 MRHNA and CDR2 SNTAGT. The V end lost 2 bases, the J end lost 0 bases, and 11 bases lay between the germline ends. The CDR3 is 16 amino acids. CDR3 protein: CASSDNLASSYNEQFF. DNA of the CDR3: TGTGCCAGCAGTGACAACTTGGCGAGCTCCTACAATGAGCAGTTCTTC.

This clonotype was seen repeatedly, ten times or more. The chain has TRBV5-1 and TRBJ1-2, with D unresolved. The CDR3 is made up of 15 amino acids. The germline CDR1 and CDR2 sequences are SGHRS and YFSETQ. V lost 1 base and J 8 bases, leaving 18 bases between the germline ends. This CDR3 is CASSLRYSTAGGYTF. As DNA, the CDR3 is TGCGCCAGCAGCTTGCGGTATTCAACCGCCGGGGGCTACACCTTC.

This clonotype was counted at least ten times. The chain carries TRBV15 and TRBJ2-7; 7 bases map to TRBD1. Germline V gene lookup returns CDR1 LNHNV and CDR2 YYDKDF (reference sequence). With V trimmed by 5 bases and J by 7 bases, 14 bases remained unmatched. The CDR3 consists of 15 residues. Here the CDR3 reads CATSPRLTGAGEQYF. CDR3 nucleotides: TGTGCCACCAGCCCGCGCTTAACAGGGGCCGGGGAGCAGTACTTC.

J is TRBJ2-1 and V is TRBV27, with D possibly matching TRBD2 (6 bases). V was shortened by 7 bases and J by 1 base, with 17 bases between the two germline ends. This CDR3 has 16 residues. The germline V gene has CDR1 MNHEY and CDR2 SMNVEV (reference sequence). The DNA of the CDR3 is TGTGCCAGCACCCCCCCGGGACTGAGGTCCTACAATGAGCAGTTCTTC. Its protein product is CASTPPGLRSYNEQFF.

This clonotype was seen many times. The chain is built from TRBV20-1 and TRBJ2-1; 9 positions agree with TRBD2. Germline trimming cut 3 bases from V and 6 bases from J; bases unmatched to any gene: 9. Germline V lookup: CDR1 DFQATT, CDR2 SNEGSKA (reference sequence). The CDR3 length is 15 residues. The CDR3 sequence: CSARWPGLASNEQFF. The CDR3 nucleotides read TGCAGTGCTAGGTGGCCGGGACTAGCAAGCAATGAGCAGTTCTTC.

The chain employs TRBV12-3 or TRBV12-4 and TRBJ2-1, with 7 bases identical to TRBD2. CDR3 length: 16 residues. The V gene end was trimmed by 5 bases and the J gene end by 3 bases; junction bases not matched to a gene: 10. In DNA, the CDR3 is TGTGCCAGCAGTCACAGTTCGGGAGGTGGCTACAATGAGCAGTTCTTC. Translating gives CASSHSSGGGYNEQFF.

The V and J genes are TRBV7-3 and TRBJ2-1; the D gene is possibly TRBD1 (6 bases). CDR1 is SGHTA and CDR2 is FQGTGA in the germline V gene. The CDR3 has 11 amino acids. Trimming took 6 bases from V and 10 from J, leaving 10 bases between them. The CDR3 DNA sequence: TGTGCCAGCAGATCCGGACAGGAGCAGTTCTTC. Translated, it gives CASRSGQEQFF.

This clonotype showed up many times. V usage is TRBV5-1 and J usage is TRBJ2-5; the match to TRBD1 covers 8 bases. The V gene end was trimmed by 0 bases and the J gene end by 4 bases; junction bases not matched to a gene: 8. The germline CDR1 and CDR2 sequences are SGHRS and YFSETQ. The CDR3 has 16 residues. The DNA of the CDR3 is TGCGCCAGCAGCTTGGGTACAGGGGGTTCAGGAGAGACCCAGTACTTC. This gives the protein CASSLGTGGSGETQYF.

This clonotype was detected many times. The CDR3 DNA reads as TGTGCCAGCGAGAGGGGGACGAACACCGGGGAGCTGTTTTTT. It specifies CASERGTNTGELFF. This chain connects TRBV6-1 to TRBJ2-2; maybe TRBD1 (6 bases). Germline CDR1 and CDR2: MNHNS and SASEGT. This CDR3 has 14 residues. Trimming left V 8 bases short and J 0 bases short, with 10 bases between.

This clonotype was observed at least ten times. The CDR3, as DNA: TGTGCCACCAGTGATTGCTACAGGGGCGAACAAACCTACGAGCAGTACTTC. It codes for CATSDCYRGEQTYEQYF. This chain connects TRBV24-1 to TRBJ2-7; 7 bases line up with TRBD1. The CDR3 sequence is 17 residues long. Germline V gene sequence: CDR1 KGHDR, CDR2 SFDVKD. V shed 2 bases, J shed 2 bases, and the junction held 11 bases outside the gene matches.

This clonotype appeared many times. This chain joins TRBV5-1 and TRBJ2-1, with D possibly being TRBD1 (6 bases). The CDR3 covers 15 residues. Trimming shortened V by 4 bases and J by 2 bases, and 13 bases separated the two germline ends. Germline CDR1 SGHRS, CDR2 YFSETQ. CDR3 DNA sequence: TGCGCCAGCAGCCCCCTAGGGGGTGCCTACAATGAGCAGTTCTTC. Translating gives CASSPLGGAYNEQFF.

In its sample, this clonotype was seen many times. The V gene is TRBV4-2, the J gene TRBJ2-3, with 8 positions matching TRBD2. Trimming cost V 1 base and J 6 bases; bases outside gene matches: 9. Looked up from germline, CDR1 is LGHNA and CDR2 is YNFKEQ. This CDR3 is 16 amino acids long. As DNA, the CDR3 is TGTGCCAGCAGCCAAGTAGAGGCTAGCGGGTTTGATACGCAGTATTTT. Translation: CASSQVEASGFDTQYF.

This clonotype was observed at least ten times. The V and J genes are TRBV12-3 or TRBV12-4 and TRBJ1-1; D is uncertain. CDR3 length equals 14 residues. Trimming cost V 2 bases and J 1 base, with 8 bases left between them. CDR3 region: CASSLSRGNTEAFF. CDR3 DNA sequence: TGTGCCAGCAGTTTAAGTCGGGGGAACACTGAAGCTTTCTTT.

Many counts were recorded for this clonotype. This rearrangement joins TRBV7-8 to TRBJ1-4; 7 bases line up with TRBD1. Trimming cost V 5 bases and J 7 bases; bases outside gene matches: 10. This CDR3 contains 15 residues. CDR1 and CDR2 from the germline V gene are SGHVS and FQNEAQ. The CDR3 reads CASSPGGGPGEKLFF. The CDR3 DNA is TGTGCCAGCAGCCCAGGGGGGGGACCAGGTGAAAAACTGTTTTTT.

In this sample, this clonotype turned up many times. The chain combines TRBV12-3 or TRBV12-4 with TRBJ2-2, with 8 bases identical to TRBD1. With 6 bases clipped from V and 6 bases from J, the junction kept 3 bases outside the gene matches. CDR3 length: 13 residues. The CDR3 nucleotides are TGTGCCAGCAGCCCACAGGGGGCCGGGGAGCTGTTTTTT. It yields the protein CASSPQGAGELFF.